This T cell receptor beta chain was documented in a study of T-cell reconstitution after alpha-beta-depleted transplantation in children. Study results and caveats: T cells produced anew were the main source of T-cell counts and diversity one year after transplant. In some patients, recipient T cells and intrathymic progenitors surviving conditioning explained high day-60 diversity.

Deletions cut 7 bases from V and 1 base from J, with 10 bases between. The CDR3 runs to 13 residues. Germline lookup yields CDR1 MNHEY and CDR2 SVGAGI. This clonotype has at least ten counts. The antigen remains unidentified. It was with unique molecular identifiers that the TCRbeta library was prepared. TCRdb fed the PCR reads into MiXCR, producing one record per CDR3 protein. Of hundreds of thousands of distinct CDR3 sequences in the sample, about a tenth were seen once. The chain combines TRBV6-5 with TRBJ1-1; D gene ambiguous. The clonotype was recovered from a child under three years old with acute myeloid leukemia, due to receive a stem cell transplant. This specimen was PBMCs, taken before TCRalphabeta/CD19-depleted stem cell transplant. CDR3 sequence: CASNSDGNTEAFF. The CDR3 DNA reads TGTGCCAGCAATTCGGACGGGAACACTGAAGCTTTCTTT.